This paragraph covers one T cell receptor beta chain sequence. This record belongs to a study of cytomegalovirus exposure and HLA in healthy donors. PCR employed 60 Vbeta and 13 Jbeta primers. The repertoire was sequenced with immunoSEQ multiplex PCR; TCRdb's copy has only in-frame clones and lacks some. The sample includes approximately 120,000 clones, approximately 80% of them seen just once. V was cut by 0 bases and J by 4 bases, with 7 bases left in between. Germline CDR1 reads MNHEY; CDR2 reads SMNVEV (reference sequence). This CDR3 contains 13 residues. The rearrangement joins TRBV27 to TRBJ2-7, with D uncertain. Sequenced material: PBMCs. This clonotype originated in a man aged 40-49 years in good health and CMV-seronegative. The CDR3 is CASSLSVAYEQYF. The CDR3 DNA reads as TGTGCCAGCAGTTTATCAGTAGCATACGAGCAGTACTTC.